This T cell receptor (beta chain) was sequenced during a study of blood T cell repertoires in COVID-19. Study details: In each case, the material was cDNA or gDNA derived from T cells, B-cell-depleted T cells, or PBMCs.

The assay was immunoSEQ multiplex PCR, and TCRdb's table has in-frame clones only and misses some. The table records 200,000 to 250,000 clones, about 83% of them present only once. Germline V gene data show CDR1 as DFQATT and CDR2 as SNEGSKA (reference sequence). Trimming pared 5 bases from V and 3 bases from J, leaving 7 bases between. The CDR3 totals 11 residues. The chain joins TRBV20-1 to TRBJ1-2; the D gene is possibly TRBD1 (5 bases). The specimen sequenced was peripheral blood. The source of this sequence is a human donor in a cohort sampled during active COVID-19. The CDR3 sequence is CSAGADYGYTF. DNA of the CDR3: TGCAGTGCTGGGGCAGACTATGGCTACACCTTC.